This T cell receptor (beta chain) is drawn from a study of T cells in Graves' hyperthyroidism and ophthalmopathy. At the level of the study: Peripheral blood was collected at initial diagnosis, before any treatment.

This clonotype was counted between two and nine times. Sampled blood dates from first hyperthyroidism diagnosis, and it precedes any ophthalmopathy symptoms. Amplification of TCR beta CDR3 regions was performed using RNA transcripts as template. When the TCR CDR3 underwent first-round RT-PCR, the HTBI primer set was used. TCRdb fed the multiplex PCR reads into MiXCR, producing one record per CDR3 protein. The top ten hold roughly 20% of the sample, which has 300,000 to 450,000 distinct CDR3 sequences, around an eighth seen once. The CDR3 totals 14 residues. The germline V and J ends were trimmed by 8 bases and 1 base, with 11 bases remaining between them. Germline V lookup: CDR1 MNHEY, CDR2 SMNVEV (reference sequence).

Sequencing input: blood. The TCR originated in a man aged 25 to 45 with Graves' hyperthyroidism that later progressed to Graves' ophthalmopathy. V and J are TRBV27 and TRBJ2-2; tentative D call: TRBD1 (6 bases). The CDR3, as DNA: TGTGCCAGCTTCGGGACACTGAACACCGGGGAGCTGTTTTTT. It specifies CASFGTLNTGELFF.